These 32 T cell receptor beta chains share one sample of origin, sequenced in a study of memory CD4+ T cells and cytomegalovirus serostatus. Single viable CD3+CD4+CD8-CD45RO+ cells were sorted as the memory CD4+ T cells. Generated by immunoSEQ multiplex PCR, the TCRdb table keeps only in-frame clones and is missing some. The sample lists about 50,000 clones, roughly 78% seen once, with less than 0.85% in the top ten. Sequencing was done on a sample of memory CD4+ T cells from blood. The receptors derive from an adult in good health and CMV-seronegative.

The CDR3 region is CASSLVSGPQTGELFF. The CDR3, as DNA: TGTGCCAGCAGCTTGGTATCGGGACCGCAGACCGGGGAGCTGTTTTTT. The chain recombines TRBV11-3 with TRBJ2-2; either TRBD1 or TRBD2 may supply D (5 bases each). The CDR3 spans 16 residues. Germline values: CDR1 SGHNT, CDR2 YENEEA. V gave up 3 bases and J gave up 5 bases, with 16 bases separating them.

CDR3: CASSKQTRPNEKLFF. CDR3 DNA: TGTGCCAGCAGTAAGCAGACAAGGCCTAATGAAAAACTGTTTTTT. V gene TRBV6-1 combines with J gene TRBJ1-4, with D uncertain. Germline assignment: CDR1 MNHNS and CDR2 SASEGT. V lost 5 bases and J lost 3, with 13 bases in between. The CDR3 length is 15 residues.

This chain joins TRBV29-1 and TRBJ2-7; tentatively, D is TRBD2 (5 bases). CDR1 SQVTM and CDR2 ANQGSEA come from the germline V gene. V lost 4 bases, J lost 3 bases, and 13 bases lay in between. This CDR3 region has 13 residues. CDR3 amino acids: CSVGAGMNYEQYF. CDR3 nucleotide sequence: TGCAGCGTTGGGGCCGGGATGAACTACGAGCAGTACTTC.

Only a few counts were recorded for this clone. This CDR3 is CASREISYNEQFF. CDR3 sequence (DNA): TGTGCCAGCAGGGAAATTTCTTACAATGAGCAGTTCTTC. J is TRBJ2-1 and V is TRBV6-1; D remains ambiguous. This CDR3 has 13 residues. Germline CDR1 MNHNS, CDR2 SASEGT. Trimming took 6 bases from V and 4 from J, leaving 10 bases between them.

This chain connects TRBV10-3 to TRBJ2-1; 9 nucleotides align to TRBD1. The CDR3 is 16 amino acids. V lost 2 bases to trimming and J lost 3 bases; unmatched junction nucleotides: 5. The germline V gene has CDR1 ENHRY and CDR2 SYGVKD. DNA for the CDR3: TGTGCCATCAGTGAGGTGAGGGACAGGGACTACAATGAGCAGTTCTTC. It codes for CAISEVRDRDYNEQFF.

This chain links TRBV2 with TRBJ2-7, with TRBD2 identical over 7 bases. Germline V gene lookup returns CDR1 SNHLY and CDR2 FYNNEI. V shed 6 bases and J 2 bases; nucleotides not matched to a gene: 7. The CDR3 is made up of 14 amino acids. Here the CDR3 reads CASRNSGATYEQYF. The CDR3 nucleotides are TGTGCCAGCAGGAACAGCGGGGCGACCTACGAGCAGTACTTC.

The chain has TRBV4-1 and TRBJ1-2; 9 bases fit TRBD1. J lost 10 bases, V lost 0 bases, and 3 bases had no gene match. The CDR3 runs to 13 residues. Germline V gives CDR1 MGHRA, CDR2 YSYEKL. The CDR3 is CASSQDRTGVYTF. For the CDR3, the DNA is TGCGCCAGCAGCCAAGATCGGACAGGGGTCTACACCTTC.

This clone showed up just once. This chain joins TRBV7-2 and TRBJ2-5; 10 positions match TRBD1. The CDR3 sequence is 16 residues long. The germline CDR1 and CDR2 sequences are SGHTA and FQGNSA. Trimming cost V 1 base and J 4 bases; bases outside gene matches: 6. The CDR3 region is CASSLVRTGGGETQYF. The CDR3 DNA follows: TGTGCCAGCAGCTTAGTCCGGACAGGGGGGGGAGAGACCCAGTACTTC.

V and J are TRBV7-9 and TRBJ2-3; 8 bases are shared with TRBD1. The CDR3 has 14 amino acids. The junction had 2 bases not matched to a gene; V was cut back by 2 bases and J by 4 bases. CDR1 is SEHNR and CDR2 is FQNEAQ in the germline V gene (reference sequence). The CDR3 loop reads CASSLSQGADTQYF. The CDR3 DNA is TGTGCCAGCAGCTTATCACAGGGGGCAGATACGCAGTATTTT.

The chain recombines TRBV6-5 with TRBJ2-5; TRBD1 aligns across 12 bases. With the DNA end fitting TRBJ2-7 better, the J assignment may be wrong. The germline CDR1 and CDR2 sequences are MNHEY and SVGAGI. The CDR3 consists of 14 residues. This chain's CDR3 is CASSGTGGPYEQYF. CDR3 bases: TGTGCCAGCAGTGGGACAGGGGGCCCCTACGAGCAGTACTTC.

This chain uses TRBV6-5 with TRBJ2-7, with D perhaps assigned TRBD1 or TRBD2 (5 bases each). V lost 5 bases, J lost 4 bases, and 12 bases lay in between. Per germline, CDR1 MNHEY and CDR2 SVGAGI. This CDR3 is built from 13 residues. The CDR3 is CASSRDGVYEQYF. The CDR3 region has the DNA TGTGCCAGCAGTCGGGACGGGGTTTACGAGCAGTACTTC.

V gene TRBV7-9 combines with J gene TRBJ2-1, with D perhaps matching TRBD2 (5 bases). Germline V gene lookup returns CDR1 SEHNR and CDR2 FQNEAQ (reference sequence). V lost 3 bases to trimming and J lost 7 bases, with 13 bases between them. CDR3 length: 14 residues. The DNA for the CDR3 is TGTGCCAGCAGCTTGGGAGTGATGGGAAATGAGCAGTTCTTC. This sequence encodes CASSLGVMGNEQFF.

The chain uses TRBV5-5 and TRBJ1-2; the D is unclear. Germline CDR1 and CDR2: SGHKS and YYEKEE (reference sequence). The V end lost 0 bases, the J end lost 3 bases, and 9 bases lay between the germline ends. The CDR3 consists of 14 residues. The CDR3 loop is CASSLEIRDYGYTF. The CDR3 DNA follows: TGTGCCAGCAGCTTGGAGATCAGAGACTATGGCTACACCTTC.

The chain couples TRBV5-5 to TRBJ1-5; the D gene is possibly TRBD1 (6 bases). The CDR3 is 15 residues long. Germline loops: CDR1 SGHKS, CDR2 YYEKEE (reference sequence). V gave up 2 bases and J gave up 0 bases, with 9 bases separating them. The CDR3 sequence: CASSLEGHSNQPQHF. CDR3 DNA: TGTGCCAGCAGCTTAGAGGGACATAGCAATCAGCCCCAGCATTTT.

J is TRBJ1-1 and V is TRBV11-2; 7 bases align to TRBD1. Germline CDR1 is SGHAT and CDR2 is FQNNGV. The CDR3 totals 13 residues. Unmatched junction bases numbered 1, after V lost 5 bases and J lost 1 base. DNA of the CDR3: TGTGCCAGCAGCCGGGACAGGAACACTGAAGCTTTCTTT. This translates into CASSRDRNTEAFF. Complete variable domain (other parts from reference TRBV11-2 and TRBJ1-1): EAGVAQSPRYKIIEKRQSVAFWCNPISGHATLYWYQQILGQGPKLLIQFQNNGVVDDSQLPKDRFSAERLKGVDSTLKIQPAKLEDSAVYLCASSRDRNTEAFFGQGTRLTVV.

This sequence joins TRBV29-1 and TRBJ2-5; D perhaps matches TRBD1 (7 bases). The length of the CDR3 is 14 residues. Germline loops: CDR1 SQVTM, CDR2 ANQGSEA. V was pared by 8 bases and J by 5 bases, with 21 bases between. The CDR3, as DNA: TGCAGCACGACCCTTGGAGGGGGCGCGGAGACCCAGTACTTC. It yields the protein CSTTLGGGAETQYF.

This clone was counted a single time. The rearrangement links TRBV6-6 to TRBJ2-4; unclear D gene. The CDR3 covers 16 residues. CDR1 and CDR2 (germline): MNHNY, SVGAGI (reference sequence). The ends were cut back, 6 bases at V and 3 bases at J, with 18 bases in the middle. DNA for the CDR3: TGTGCCAGCAGCTCTATCCCGTGGCTTTACAAAAACATTCAGTACTTC. This gives the protein CASSSIPWLYKNIQYF.

This clone has a single count. The chain combines TRBV5-4 with TRBJ1-2, with D perhaps TRBD1 (5 bases). CDR1 is SGHNT and CDR2 is YYREEE in the germline V gene (reference sequence). CDR3 length: 14 residues. Trimming shortened V by 0 bases and J by 4 bases, and 10 bases separated the two germline ends. In DNA, the CDR3 is TGTGCCAGCAGCTTGGATAAGGGGTCCTATGGCTACACCTTC. This sequence encodes CASSLDKGSYGYTF.

CDR3 nucleotide sequence: TGTGCCAGCAGTTTAAGACATCAGGGCGAGCAGTACTTC. Translation: CASSLRHQGEQYF. The chain combines TRBV28 with TRBJ2-7; perhaps TRBD1 as D (5 bases). The length of the CDR3 is 13 residues. V lost 2 bases and J lost 6, with 11 bases in between. Germline CDR1 and CDR2: MDHEN and SYDVKM.

V usage is TRBV6-5 and J usage is TRBJ1-2, with a tentative D call TRBD1 (5 bases). Per the germline V gene, CDR1 is MNHEY and CDR2 is SVGAGI. V was clipped by 4 bases and J by 4 bases, with 10 bases between them. The CDR3 extends over 13 amino acids. This CDR3 reads CASSSSGPYGYTF. The CDR3 nucleotides read TGTGCCAGCAGTTCCTCGGGGCCCTATGGCTACACCTTC.

The chain recombines TRBV4-2 with TRBJ1-2; TRBD1 is a possible D gene (6 bases). Germline CDR1 reads LGHNA; CDR2 reads YNFKEQ. V was shortened by 3 bases and J by 5 bases, with 16 bases between the two germline ends. This CDR3 has 15 residues. CDR3 sequence: CASSQAFRGGYGYTF. In nucleotides, the CDR3 is TGTGCCAGCAGCCAGGCCTTCAGGGGCGGGTATGGCTACACCTTC.

This chain uses TRBV4-2 with TRBJ1-2; 8 bases map to TRBD1. CDR3 length: 15 residues. V shed 6 bases, J shed 4 bases, and the junction held 10 bases outside the gene matches. Per germline, CDR1 LGHNA and CDR2 YNFKEQ. CDR3 sequence reads: CASSRESQGVYGYTF. CDR3 coding DNA: TGTGCCAGCAGTCGAGAATCACAGGGGGTCTATGGCTACACCTTC.

This chain uses TRBV5-1 with TRBJ2-3, with D perhaps TRBD1 (5 bases). CDR3 length equals 15 residues. Trimming cost V 0 bases and J 2 bases, with 10 bases left between them. CDR1 is SGHRS, CDR2 YFSETQ, per germline. DNA for the CDR3: TGCGCCAGCAGCTTGGGGGGCAGGATCACAGATACGCAGTATTTT. It specifies CASSLGGRITDTQYF.

The chain employs TRBV19 and TRBJ1-5; D is uncertain. CDR1 and CDR2 from the germline V gene are LNHDA and SQIVND (reference sequence). This CDR3 contains 14 residues. V lost 6 bases and J 0 bases, leaving 9 bases between the germline ends. The CDR3 protein is CASRRINSNQPQHF. As DNA, the CDR3 is TGTGCCAGTAGACGGATTAATAGCAATCAGCCCCAGCATTTT.

This clone was picked up one time. This sequence joins TRBV2 and TRBJ1-1, with D perhaps matching TRBD1 (6 bases). CDR3 length: 13 amino acids. The germline gives CDR1 SNHLY, CDR2 FYNNEI. Trimming left V 8 bases short and J 4 bases short, with 14 bases between. This CDR3 reads CASLQGSGTEAFF. The CDR3 DNA sequence: TGTGCCAGCCTACAGGGAAGTGGCACTGAAGCTTTCTTT. The complete variable domain, with remaining parts taken from reference TRBV2 and TRBJ1-1, reads EPEVTQTPSHQVTQMGQEVILRCVPISNHLYFYWYRQILGQKVEFLVSFYNNEISEKSEIFDDQFSVERPDGSNFTLKIRSTKLEDSAMYFCASLQGSGTEAFFGQGTRLTVV.

The chain couples TRBV2 to TRBJ2-3; D call uncertain. CDR3 length: 13 residues. Trimming left V 9 bases short and J 2 bases short, with 12 bases between. Germline CDR1 is SNHLY and CDR2 is FYNNEI. CDR3 sequence: CARGLGSTDTQYF. CDR3 sequence (DNA): TGTGCCAGGGGATTGGGCTCCACAGATACGCAGTATTTT.

The chain links TRBV10-2 to TRBJ2-2; TRBD2 agrees at 11 bases. The CDR3 extends over 16 amino acids. CDR1 and CDR2 from the germline V gene are WSHSY and SAAADI. V was pared by 6 bases and J by 4 bases, with 7 bases of the junction left unmatched. The CDR3, as DNA: TGCGCCAGCAGCAAACTAGCGGGGGAATCCACCGGGGAGCTGTTTTTT. Translated, it gives CASSKLAGESTGELFF.

The chain is built from TRBV7-9 and TRBJ2-5; 7 nucleotides line up with TRBD2. The ends lost 2 bases at V and 4 bases at J; junction bases unmatched: 7. The CDR3 sequence is 15 residues long. Per the germline V gene, CDR1 is SEHNR and CDR2 is FQNEAQ (reference sequence). CDR3 loop: CASSLMGGIGETQYF. CDR3 nucleotide sequence: TGTGCCAGCAGCTTAATGGGGGGGATCGGAGAGACCCAGTACTTC.

The chain is built from TRBV19 and TRBJ2-1; tentatively, D is TRBD1 (7 bases). This CDR3 is 15 amino acids long. The V and J ends lost 6 bases and 6 bases respectively, with 18 bases between them. CDR1 is LNHDA, CDR2 SQIVND, per germline (reference sequence). The CDR3, as DNA: TGTGCCAGTAGCAAAGACAGGGAGGCTGCCAATGAGCAGTTCTTC. Amino acid sequence: CASSKDREAANEQFF.

The V call is TRBV5-1, the J call TRBJ1-1; 7 nucleotides match TRBD1. The CDR3 has 16 amino acids. Germline V CDR1 and CDR2: SGHRS, YFSETQ. Trimming cost V 3 bases and J 10 bases; bases outside gene matches: 18. The CDR3 is CASSSGDSGGSKGAFF. CDR3 DNA: TGCGCCAGCAGCTCGGGGGACAGTGGCGGAAGCAAGGGAGCTTTCTTT.

CDR3 loop: CASSYGGSSQETQYF. The CDR3 DNA is TGTGCCAGCAGTTACGGGGGGAGCAGCCAAGAGACCCAGTACTTC. V and J are TRBV5-6 and TRBJ2-5, with 7 bases identical to TRBD2. Unmatched junction bases numbered 8, after V lost 5 bases and J lost 1 base. The CDR3 runs 15 residues. Germline V gene lookup returns CDR1 SGHDT and CDR2 YYEEEE.

The chain recombines TRBV7-9 with TRBJ1-2; TRBD1 might be the D (5 bases). The germline CDR1 and CDR2 sequences are SEHNR and FQNEAQ (reference sequence). Trimming took 2 bases from V and 8 from J, leaving 15 bases between them. The CDR3 sequence is 14 residues long. The CDR3 bases are TGTGCCAGCAGCTTAATAAGCCAGGGTAACGGCTACACCTTC. This translates into CASSLISQGNGYTF.